Below, 20 T cell receptor beta chains from the same sample are listed, as sequenced in a study of T cells in Graves' hyperthyroidism and ophthalmopathy. TCR beta CDR3 regions were amplified from RNA transcripts. RT-PCR in the first round (using the HTBI primer set) targeted the TCR CDR3. From the multiplex PCR reads, TCRdb called clonotypes with MiXCR, one entry per CDR3 protein. This table has more than 350,000 distinct CDR3 sequences, approximately 14% appearing once. The source material was blood. Source of these receptors: a woman aged 55-75 years with Graves' ophthalmopathy.

The rearrangement links TRBV4-2 to TRBJ2-1; 9 positions agree with TRBD2. The germline V gene encodes CDR1 LGHNA and CDR2 YNFKEQ. Trimming at V came to 1 base and at J to 3 bases, leaving 13 bases not matched to a gene. The CDR3 is 19 amino acids. CDR3 region: CASSQAIRLSGSFYNEQFF. In DNA, the CDR3 is TGTGCCAGCAGCCAAGCCATCCGTCTTAGCGGGAGTTTCTACAATGAGCAGTTCTTC.

This clonotype was found many times. The DNA of the CDR3 is TGTGCCAGCAGCCCTACCCCGACAGCGGCCCTCCACTTT. It specifies CASSPTPTAALHF. The gene calls are TRBV11-2 and TRBJ1-6; maybe TRBD1 (5 bases). CDR1 is SGHAT, CDR2 FQNNGV, per germline. The CDR3 runs 13 residues. V gave up 5 bases and J gave up 14 bases, with 16 bases separating them.

This clonotype showed up many times. The chain employs TRBV5-1 and TRBJ1-1; TRBD1 aligns across 7 bases. V lost 3 bases, J lost 3 bases, and 5 bases stayed unmatched. The CDR3 loop spans 14 amino acids. The V gene's germline CDR1 is SGHRS and CDR2 YFSETQ. This CDR3 reads CASSWGDSHTEAFF. The CDR3 DNA reads TGCGCCAGCAGCTGGGGGGACAGCCACACTGAAGCTTTCTTT. Full variable domain (rest looked up from reference TRBV5-1 and TRBJ1-1): KAGVTQTPRYLIKTRGQQVTLSCSPISGHRSVSWYQQTPGQGLQFLFEYFSETQRNKGNFPGRFSGRQFSNSRSEMNVSTLELGDSALYLCASSWGDSHTEAFFGQGTRLTVV.

Turning to this clonotype: A clone one base away is much larger, so this may be a read error. The chain uses TRBV28 and TRBJ1-6; D remains ambiguous. Trimming shortened V by 4 bases and J by 2 bases, and 3 bases separated the two germline ends. The germline V gene encodes CDR1 MDHEN and CDR2 SYDVKM. CDR3 length: 13 residues. The CDR3 DNA reads TGTGCCAGCAGTTCCCCCTATAATTCACCCCTCCACTTT. It codes for CASSSPYNSPLHF.

This clonotype occurred many times. The chain carries TRBV28 and TRBJ2-4, with D hard to call. This CDR3 has 14 amino acids. V lost 6 bases and J lost 0, with 9 bases in between. Germline CDR1 is MDHEN and CDR2 is SYDVKM. CDR3 DNA sequence: TGTGCCAGCAGACCCCCGGTAGCCAAAAACATTCAGTACTTC. It codes for CASRPPVAKNIQYF.

This clonotype showed up just a few times. The CDR3 nucleotides read TGTGCCAGCAGCTTAGTGCCTGGGGGATCCTACGAGCAGTACTTC. Residues: CASSLVPGGSYEQYF. V gene TRBV7-9 combines with J gene TRBJ2-7; D may correspond to TRBD1 or TRBD2 (5 bases each). Germline lookup yields CDR1 SEHNR and CDR2 FQNEAQ (reference sequence). CDR3 length: 15 residues. Trimming pared 1 base from V and 1 base from J, leaving 11 bases between. Drawing the rest from reference TRBV7-9 and TRBJ2-7, the complete variable domain is DTGVSQNPRHKITKRGQNVTFRCDPISEHNRLYWYRQTLGQGPEFLTYFQNEAQLEKSRLLSDRFSAERPKGSFSTLEIQRTEQGDSAMYLCASSLVPGGSYEQYFGPGTRLTVT.

This clonotype was counted at least ten times. The gene calls are TRBV19 and TRBJ2-5; D unclear. CDR3 length: 12 residues. Per the germline V gene, CDR1 is LNHDA and CDR2 is SQIVND (reference sequence). Trimming shortened V by 3 bases and J by 5 bases, and 7 bases separated the two germline ends. Written as DNA, the CDR3 is TGTGCCAGTAGTATGGCTGAGGAGACCCAGTACTTC. Its translation is CASSMAEETQYF.

This clonotype was seen at least ten times. The chain joins TRBV20-1 to TRBJ2-5; TRBD2 matches at 9 bases. CDR3 length: 14 amino acids. With V trimmed by 2 bases and J by 10 bases, 11 bases remained unmatched. CDR1 is DFQATT and CDR2 is SNEGSKA in the germline V gene (reference sequence). For the CDR3, the DNA is TGCAGTGCTAGATCGGCTAGCGGGAAGGATGTCCAGTACTTC. Its translation: CSARSASGKDVQYF.

This clonotype was counted only a few times. V is TRBV29-1 and J is TRBJ2-2, with D tentatively TRBD1 (6 bases). Germline-derived CDR1 and CDR2 are SQVTM and ANQGSEA. The CDR3 consists of 14 residues. With 6 bases removed from V and 3 bases from J, the gap between germline ends came to 14 bases. CDR3 bases: TGCAGCGTGACCGGGACACACTACACCGGGGAGCTGTTTTTT. This gives the protein CSVTGTHYTGELFF.

This chain connects TRBV4-1 to TRBJ2-7; the match to TRBD2 covers 13 bases. J lost 1 base, V lost 1 base, and 13 bases had no gene match. Germline CDR1 reads MGHRA; CDR2 reads YSYEKL. The CDR3 is 20 amino acids. CDR3 residues: CASSQGGGTSGEGSSYEQYF. CDR3 sequence (DNA): TGCGCCAGCAGCCAAGGTGGCGGGACTAGCGGGGAGGGTTCGTCCTACGAGCAGTACTTC.

The chain uses TRBV27 and TRBJ2-7; 14 bases are shared with TRBD2. Germline CDR1 is MNHEY and CDR2 is SMNVEV (reference sequence). Trimming at V came to 5 bases and at J to 6 bases, leaving 6 bases not matched to a gene. CDR3 length: 15 residues. CDR3 in DNA: TGTGCCAGCAGTAAGGGACTAGCGGGAGTCCGCGAGCAGTACTTC. This sequence encodes CASSKGLAGVREQYF.

This clonotype appeared a few times. V usage is TRBV20-1 and J usage is TRBJ1-5; no reliable D call. Germline-derived CDR1 and CDR2 are DFQATT and SNEGSKA (reference sequence). The CDR3 is made up of 13 amino acids. V lost 3 bases, J lost 0 bases, and 6 bases lay in between. CDR3: CSARSPSNQPQHF. CDR3 coding DNA: TGCAGTGCTAGGTCACCTAGCAATCAGCCCCAGCATTTT.

This clonotype was detected ten times or more. V gene TRBV20-1 combines with J gene TRBJ2-3; weak D call: TRBD1 (6 bases). The CDR3 contains 13 residues. V shed 6 bases and J shed 5 bases, with 15 bases lying between them. Germline values: CDR1 DFQATT, CDR2 SNEGSKA (reference sequence). The CDR3 is CSARAGVGDTQYF. CDR3 sequence (DNA): TGCAGTGCGAGGGCAGGGGTAGGAGATACGCAGTATTTT.

This clonotype was detected a few times. The rearrangement joins TRBV5-4 to TRBJ1-1, with D unclear. V lost 6 bases and J 4 bases, leaving 13 bases between the germline ends. This CDR3 is 13 amino acids long. Per the germline V gene, CDR1 is SGHNT and CDR2 is YYREEE (reference sequence). The CDR3 here is CASTQSSATEAFF. Here the CDR3 DNA reads TGTGCCAGCACCCAGAGCAGTGCCACTGAAGCTTTCTTT.

The sample holds many counts of this clonotype. V and J are TRBV20-1 and TRBJ2-5; TRBD2 aligns across 12 bases. V dropped 3 bases and J dropped 4; count of bases not matched to a gene: 3. The CDR3 consists of 14 residues. Germline lookup yields CDR1 DFQATT and CDR2 SNEGSKA (reference sequence). In DNA form, the CDR3 reads TGCAGTGCTAGGGAGACTAGCGGGAGAGAGACCCAGTACTTC. This codes for CSARETSGRETQYF.

This clonotype was recorded at least ten times. V usage is TRBV12-3 or TRBV12-4 and J usage is TRBJ2-7; 13 bases are a match to TRBD2. This CDR3 is built from 17 residues. V was pared by 3 bases and J by 3 bases, with 8 bases of the junction left unmatched. This CDR3 is CASSFRTSGSTYYEQYF. The CDR3 DNA follows: TGTGCCAGCAGTTTTAGGACTAGCGGGAGTACTTACTACGAGCAGTACTTC.

This clonotype was observed many times. The rearrangement joins TRBV20-1 to TRBJ2-7, with D unclear. V was shortened by 1 base and J by 2 bases, with 12 bases between the two germline ends. Per germline, CDR1 DFQATT and CDR2 SNEGSKA (reference sequence). The length of the CDR3 is 14 residues. The CDR3 loop reads CSARGRGEPYEQYF. The CDR3 nucleotides read TGCAGTGCTAGAGGTCGTGGGGAACCCTACGAGCAGTACTTC.

In this sample, this clonotype turned up many times. The chain recombines TRBV28 with TRBJ2-2; D is undetermined. V was cut by 7 bases and J by 7 bases, with 10 bases left in between. The CDR3 extends over 12 amino acids. Per germline, CDR1 MDHEN and CDR2 SYDVKM. The DNA of the CDR3 is TGTGCCAGCAAGTGGTTACACGGGGAGCTGTTTTTT. It encodes CASKWLHGELFF.

This clonotype was detected ten times or more. This chain joins TRBV28 and TRBJ2-1; TRBD1 matches 7 bases. V trimming: 2 bases; J trimming: 9 bases; junction bases outside the gene matches: 10. The CDR3 runs 15 residues. Germline assignment: CDR1 MDHEN and CDR2 SYDVKM. In DNA, the CDR3 is TGTGCCAGCAGTTTACTCTCGACAGGGATAGGTGAGCAGTTCTTC. Protein product: CASSLLSTGIGEQFF.

This clonotype was counted a few times. The rearrangement uses TRBV19 and TRBJ1-2; no reliable D call. Germline V lookup: CDR1 LNHDA, CDR2 SQIVND (reference sequence). The CDR3 loop spans 15 amino acids. V lost 3 bases and J lost 6, with 17 bases in between. The CDR3 bases are TGTGCCAGTAGTATCACCACGACAACCCCTCATGGCTACACCTTC. Residues: CASSITTTTPHGYTF.